This TCR beta chain was retrieved from a study of post-analysis software for immune sequencing data. Study as a whole: Disease courses included relapsing-remitting, secondary progressive and progressive-relapsing multiple sclerosis.

Study results and caveats: Among multiple sclerosis patients, normalized Chao1 diversity was significantly below that of controls. About five TRBV segments appeared more often in patients than in controls, and TRBV5-6, TRBV5-1 and TRBV20-1 were among these.

CDR1 SGHDT and CDR2 YYEEEE come from the germline V gene. Between the trimmed V and J ends, which lost 2 bases and 3 bases, there was a span of 10 bases. The CDR3 contains 14 residues. Presence of unique molecular identifiers characterized the TCR beta cDNA libraries. A single record per CDR3 protein comes from TCRdb applying MiXCR to the PCR reads. The sample has a few hundred thousand distinct CDR3 sequences, 30% to 40% seen once. As to this clonotype: The antigen is undetermined.

V gene TRBV5-6 combines with J gene TRBJ2-3; D gene unclear. The origin of this receptor is a girl aged 2-10 years with multiple sclerosis. The sample taken for sequencing was blood. CDR3 coding DNA: TGTGCCAGCAGCTTCCGGGCGCGAACAGATACGCAGTATTTT. Its translation: CASSFRARTDTQYF. Variable domain in full (rest from reference TRBV5-6 and TRBJ2-3): DAGVTQSPTHLIKTRGQQVTLRCSPKSGHDTVSWYQQALGQGPQFIFQYYEEEERQRGNFPDRFSGHQFPNYSSELNVNALLLGDSALYLCASSFRARTDTQYFGPGTRLTVL.